This T cell receptor beta chain is drawn from a study of T-cell reconstitution after alpha-beta-depleted transplantation in children. Deletions cut 6 bases from V and 7 bases from J, with 16 bases between. The germline gives CDR1 DFQATT, CDR2 SNEGSKA (reference sequence). The length of the CDR3 is 13 residues. During its preparation, the TCRbeta library received unique molecular identifiers. TCRdb reprocessed the PCR reads with MiXCR, giving one entry per CDR3 protein. The sample has about 440,000 distinct CDR3 sequences, roughly 43% seen once. This sample comprised PBMCs, obtained before TCRalphabeta/CD19-depleted stem cell transplant. The sequence was collected from a girl aged 2 to 9 with aplastic anemia, due to receive a stem cell transplant. This chain connects TRBV20-1 to TRBJ1-5; D gene ambiguous. The CDR3 region is CSARSREGQPQHF. CDR3 DNA sequence: TGCAGTGCCCGGTCGCGGGAAGGGCAGCCCCAGCATTTT.